Below are 9 T cell receptor beta chains sequenced from a single sample in a study of blood T cell repertoires in COVID-19. The data were produced by immunoSEQ multiplex PCR, yet TCRdb's version contains in-frame clones alone and is incomplete. The table records around 150,000 clones, around 90% of them present only once. What was sequenced was peripheral blood. These receptors were collected from a man aged 55 to 70 with active or convalescent COVID-19.

V usage is TRBV15 and J usage is TRBJ1-2, with 7 nucleotides matching TRBD1. Germline CDR1 and CDR2: LNHNV and YYDKDF (reference sequence). This CDR3 contains 15 residues. With V trimmed by 0 bases and J by 4 bases, 5 bases remained unmatched. The CDR3 region is CATSRDGDSGYGYTF. The CDR3 DNA sequence: TGTGCCACCAGCAGAGATGGGGACAGCGGCTATGGCTACACCTTC.

This chain connects TRBV19 to TRBJ2-2, with 7 bases matching TRBD2. This CDR3 spans 16 amino acids. After removal of 4 bases from V and 3 bases from J, the junction contained 8 bases not matched to a gene. Per the germline V gene, CDR1 is LNHDA and CDR2 is SQIVND (reference sequence). Here the CDR3 DNA reads TGTGCCAGTAGTAGGGAGACTAGCATGGACACCGGGGAGCTGTTTTTT. It yields the protein CASSRETSMDTGELFF.

Only a few counts were recorded for this clone. The rearrangement links TRBV19 to TRBJ1-3; 8 positions agree with TRBD1. V trimming: 7 bases; J trimming: 2 bases; junction bases outside the gene matches: 10. CDR1 is LNHDA and CDR2 is SQIVND in the germline V gene (reference sequence). The length of the CDR3 is 16 residues. The CDR3 region is CASIDRGKGTGNTIYF. CDR3 nucleotides: TGTGCCAGTATCGACAGGGGAAAAGGTACTGGAAACACCATATATTTT.

The chain employs TRBV11-2 and TRBJ2-7; D gene unclear. V gave up 0 bases and J gave up 0 bases, with 9 bases separating them. The length of the CDR3 is 15 residues. The germline CDR1 and CDR2 sequences are SGHAT and FQNNGV. The CDR3 loop is CASSLDTVSSYEQYF. The CDR3 DNA reads TGTGCCAGCAGCTTAGATACGGTGAGCTCCTACGAGCAGTACTTC.

The V call is TRBV27, the J call TRBJ1-6; D ambiguous. V was cut by 5 bases and J by 4 bases, with 6 bases left in between. There are 13 residues in the CDR3. Germline V gene sequence: CDR1 MNHEY, CDR2 SMNVEV (reference sequence). The CDR3 DNA sequence: TGTGCCAGCAGTCAGTTTTATAATTCACCCCTCCACTTT. Its protein is CASSQFYNSPLHF.

There are many counts of this clone. The chain uses TRBV6-4 and TRBJ2-6; possible D gene TRBD2, 6 bases. The CDR3 length is 18 residues. V lost 2 bases and J 0 bases, leaving 14 bases between the germline ends. The germline V gene encodes CDR1 MRHNA and CDR2 SNTAGT. The CDR3: CASSDNTSFRSGANVLTF. The CDR3, as DNA: TGTGCCAGCAGTGACAATACTAGCTTCCGCTCTGGGGCCAACGTCCTGACTTTC.

With regard to this clone: Other DNA sequences of this sample code for an identical CDR3. The chain links TRBV18 to TRBJ2-7; 8 bases line up with TRBD1. CDR1 and CDR2 (germline): KGHSH, LQKENI. This CDR3 has 12 amino acids. J lost 6 bases, V lost 3 bases, and 1 base had no gene match. This CDR3 reads CASSPDRGEQYF. CDR3 nucleotides: TGTGCCAGCTCACCTGACAGGGGCGAGCAGTACTTC.

This chain's CDR3 is CASRRGGASNSPLHF. CDR3 nucleotides: TGTGCCAGCAGACGTGGTGGGGCCTCGAATTCACCCCTCCACTTT. The J gene is TRBJ1-6, the V gene TRBV2; D perhaps matches TRBD1 (5 bases). CDR1 SNHLY and CDR2 FYNNEI come from the germline V gene. The CDR3 sequence is 15 residues long. Trimming took off 6 bases at V and 7 bases at J, with 16 bases between the two ends.

The rearrangement joins TRBV27 to TRBJ1-1; D is unresolved. CDR3 length: 15 amino acids. Looked up from germline, CDR1 is MNHEY and CDR2 is SMNVEV (reference sequence). The V gene lost 1 base and the J gene lost 0 bases, with 9 bases spanning the gap. The CDR3 DNA reads as TGTGCCAGCAGTTTATTCCCGGAGCTGAACACTGAAGCTTTCTTT. This translates into CASSLFPELNTEAFF.